Below, 5 T cell receptor beta chains from the same sample are listed, as sequenced in a study of cytomegalovirus exposure and HLA in healthy donors. The PCR used 60 Vbeta and 13 Jbeta primers. Assay: immunoSEQ multiplex PCR; the TCRdb copy retains only in-frame clones and omits some. The sample shows about 93,000 clones, around 78% of them seen only once. The sequencing sample was made of PBMCs. These receptors came from a man aged 25 to 40 in good health and CMV-seronegative.

V usage is TRBV10-1 and J usage is TRBJ1-1, with TRBD1 identical over 9 bases. The germline gives CDR1 WNHNN, CDR2 SYGVQD (reference sequence). The CDR3 spans 15 residues. Trimming cost V 3 bases and J 5 bases; bases outside gene matches: 7. CDR3 sequence (DNA): TGCGCCAGCAGTGACGGCCGGGACAGGGTTACTGAAGCTTTCTTT. This encodes CASSDGRDRVTEAFF.

This rearrangement joins TRBV9 to TRBJ1-2; 11 bases agree with TRBD1. V dropped 3 bases and J dropped 14; count of bases not matched to a gene: 6. Germline V gives CDR1 SGDLS, CDR2 YYNGEE. The CDR3 runs 12 residues. In DNA, the CDR3 is TGTGCCAGCAGCGCGGGGGGGACAGGGGGAACCTTC. Translated, it gives CASSAGGTGGTF.

The chain has TRBV29-1 and TRBJ1-2; D is possibly TRBD1 (5 bases). Germline CDR1 is SQVTM and CDR2 is ANQGSEA. The germline V and J ends were trimmed by 3 bases and 3 bases, with 14 bases remaining between them. This CDR3 has 14 amino acids. CDR3 residues: CSVDSGTMDYGYTF. As DNA, the CDR3 is TGCAGCGTTGATTCAGGGACTATGGACTATGGCTACACCTTC.

The chain is built from TRBV5-4 and TRBJ2-3; D not certain. The CDR3 is made up of 12 amino acids. Trimming shortened V by 4 bases and J by 3 bases, and 6 bases separated the two germline ends. Germline V gives CDR1 SGHNT, CDR2 YYREEE (reference sequence). CDR3 region: CASSTLTDTQYF. The CDR3 DNA reads as TGTGCCAGCAGCACCCTAACAGATACGCAGTATTTT.

The genes are TRBV14 and TRBJ2-1; 10 bases align to TRBD2. Germline V gene data show CDR1 as SGHDN and CDR2 as FVKESK. This CDR3 is 18 amino acids long. V gave up 1 base and J gave up 8 bases; unmatched junction bases: 14. The CDR3, as DNA: TGTGCCAGCAGCCAAGGCCTAGCGGGAGTAGGCTACTGGGATGAGCAGTTCTTC. As protein: CASSQGLAGVGYWDEQFF.